These 27 T cell receptor beta chains were sequenced from one sample in a study of blood T cell repertoires in COVID-19 (dated by TCRdb to the early 2020s). Libraries were made using the immunoSEQ multiplex PCR assay. Not all clones reach the TCRdb copy of this immuneACCESS table, which keeps in-frame sequences only. Checked studies attribute under half of the gap to unresolved V genes and leave the rest unexplained. For this sample the table gives 150,000 or so clones, of which about four fifths were detected only once. 9.5% to 12% of the sample is taken by the ten largest. Sequenced: peripheral blood. The origin of the receptors is a man in his fifties or sixties with active or convalescent COVID-19.

This chain joins TRBV2 and TRBJ1-5; 9 bases line up with TRBD1. V was pared by 3 bases and J by 7 bases, with 7 bases of the junction left unmatched. Germline V gives CDR1 SNHLY, CDR2 FYNNEI. The length of the CDR3 is 15 residues. The CDR3 bases are TGTGCCAGCAGTGATAGGACAGGGGTTAACCAGCCCCAGCATTTT. Amino acid sequence: CASSDRTGVNQPQHF.

The chain couples TRBV9 to TRBJ2-2, with no clear D. The CDR3 extends over 14 amino acids. Looked up from germline, CDR1 is SGDLS and CDR2 is YYNGEE. The ends were cut back, 0 bases at V and 4 bases at J, with 7 bases in the middle. The CDR3 region is CASSVGQATGELFF. The CDR3 nucleotides are TGTGCCAGCAGCGTAGGTCAGGCCACCGGGGAGCTGTTTTTT.

The rearrangement joins TRBV24-1 to TRBJ2-1, with 11 bases identical to TRBD2. Trimming removed 6 bases from V and 8 bases from J; junction bases left unmatched: 11. The CDR3 runs 16 residues. The germline V gene has CDR1 KGHDR and CDR2 SFDVKD. The CDR3 protein is CATSSPLAGGLHEQFF. In nucleotides, the CDR3 is TGTGCCACCAGTTCTCCCCTAGCGGGGGGCCTGCATGAGCAGTTCTTC.

V and J are TRBV5-6 and TRBJ1-1, with 7 bases that match TRBD1. This CDR3 comprises 15 residues. The germline V gene has CDR1 SGHDT and CDR2 YYEEEE. Trimming at V came to 0 bases and at J to 11 bases, leaving 13 bases not matched to a gene. CDR3 region: CASSLEGGPGLRAFF. Written as DNA, the CDR3 is TGTGCCAGCAGCTTGGAAGGGGGCCCGGGTTTAAGGGCTTTCTTT.

This chain joins TRBV7-2 and TRBJ1-2; TRBD1 might be the D (6 bases). The CDR3 has 13 residues. V shed 8 bases and J shed 8 bases, with 18 bases lying between them. Germline CDR1 and CDR2: SGHTA and FQGNSA. CDR3: CASAQGPPAGYTF. In nucleotides, the CDR3 is TGTGCCAGCGCACAGGGTCCACCGGCAGGCTACACCTTC.

The V gene is TRBV7-9, the J gene TRBJ1-1, with 9 positions matching TRBD1. The V gene end was trimmed by 2 bases and the J gene end by 2 bases; junction bases not matched to a gene: 3. CDR1 is SEHNR, CDR2 FQNEAQ, per germline (reference sequence). There are 15 residues in the CDR3. CDR3 sequence: CASSLMGQGNTEAFF. Here the CDR3 DNA reads TGTGCCAGCAGCTTAATGGGACAGGGTAACACTGAAGCTTTCTTT.

The chain joins TRBV4-2 to TRBJ2-7, with 8 nucleotides matching TRBD2. Germline CDR1 is LGHNA and CDR2 is YNFKEQ. After removal of 3 bases from V and 2 bases from J, the junction contained 9 bases not matched to a gene. The CDR3 loop spans 16 amino acids. The CDR3 DNA sequence: TGTGCCAGCAGCCAGGAAGCGGGAGCGAGGACCTACGAGCAGTACTTC. It encodes CASSQEAGARTYEQYF.

This clone has only a few counts. The chain links TRBV5-4 to TRBJ1-4; 8 nucleotides align to TRBD1. J lost 6 bases, V lost 4 bases, and 5 bases had no gene match. This CDR3 has 14 amino acids. The germline CDR1 and CDR2 sequences are SGHNT and YYREEE (reference sequence). The CDR3 DNA reads TGTGCCAGCAGCATAACAGGGGGGGATGAAAAACTGTTTTTT. Residues: CASSITGGDEKLFF.

This clone was recorded once. V usage is TRBV2 and J usage is TRBJ2-5, with D perhaps matching TRBD1 (5 bases). The CDR3 is 14 residues long. Trimming took 1 base from V and 2 from J, leaving 8 bases between them. The germline V gene has CDR1 SNHLY and CDR2 FYNNEI. DNA for the CDR3: TGTGCCAGCAGTGAAGAGACAGTTCAAGAGACCCAGTACTTC. Residues: CASSEETVQETQYF.

This clone was observed a few times. The chain combines TRBV11-2 with TRBJ2-7, with TRBD1 matching 7 bases. In germline, CDR1 is SGHAT, CDR2 FQNNGV. Losses at the gene ends were 5 bases for V and 1 base for J; bases not matched to a gene: 5. The CDR3 sequence is 14 residues long. This CDR3 is CASSQTGDSYEQYF. DNA for the CDR3: TGTGCCAGCAGCCAAACAGGGGATTCCTACGAGCAGTACTTC.

This clone has a single count. This sequence joins TRBV7-9 and TRBJ2-3, with D possibly matching TRBD2 (5 bases). The V and J ends lost 7 bases and 0 bases respectively, with 14 bases between them. CDR3 size: 15 residues. Per the germline V gene, CDR1 is SEHNR and CDR2 is FQNEAQ (reference sequence). CDR3 nucleotides: TGTGCCAGCAAGGACTTAGGGCTGAGCACAGATACGCAGTATTTT. Translation gives CASKDLGLSTDTQYF.

The rearrangement links TRBV27 to TRBJ2-4; 7 bases match TRBD2. Germline assignment: CDR1 MNHEY and CDR2 SMNVEV (reference sequence). The trim removed 4 bases at V and 0 bases at J, leaving 0 bases unmatched. The CDR3 loop spans 14 amino acids. CDR3 sequence: CASSWGGAKNIQYF. DNA for the CDR3: TGTGCCAGCAGTTGGGGGGGAGCCAAAAACATTCAGTACTTC.

In its sample, this clone was seen once. The genes are TRBV18 and TRBJ2-1; possible D gene TRBD2, 6 bases. V lost 0 bases and J 9 bases, leaving 9 bases between the germline ends. Germline V gene sequence: CDR1 KGHSH, CDR2 LQKENI. This CDR3 spans 13 amino acids. DNA for the CDR3: TGTGCCAGCTCACCACCGGCGGGGTTTGAGCAGTTCTTC. Translated, it gives CASSPPAGFEQFF. Variable domain in full (rest from reference TRBV18 and TRBJ2-1): NAGVMQNPRHLVRRRGQEARLRCSPMKGHSHVYWYRQLPEEGLKFMVYLQKENIIDESGMPKERFSAEFPKEGPSILRIQQVVRGDSAAYFCASSPPAGFEQFFGPGTRLTVL.

J is TRBJ2-7 and V is TRBV5-5; D remains unclear. The V and J ends lost 2 bases and 2 bases respectively, with 8 bases between them. The CDR3 length is 13 residues. Germline CDR1 reads SGHKS; CDR2 reads YYEKEE (reference sequence). CDR3 bases: TGTGCCAGCAGCTTATTAGCAACCTACGAGCAGTACTTC. It translates to CASSLLATYEQYF.

This chain links TRBV5-1 with TRBJ1-6, with 8 nucleotides matching TRBD1. CDR1 SGHRS and CDR2 YFSETQ come from the germline V gene. V dropped 1 base and J dropped 8; count of bases not matched to a gene: 5. The CDR3 is 15 amino acids. The chain's CDR3 is CASSLSGQGYSPLHF. The CDR3 DNA reads as TGCGCCAGCAGCTTGAGTGGACAGGGTTATTCACCCCTCCACTTT. The full variable domain, its missing parts supplied by reference TRBV5-1 and TRBJ1-6, is KAGVTQTPRYLIKTRGQQVTLSCSPISGHRSVSWYQQTPGQGLQFLFEYFSETQRNKGNFPGRFSGRQFSNSRSEMNVSTLELGDSALYLCASSLSGQGYSPLHFGNGTRLTVT.

Only a few counts were recorded for this clone. The chain links TRBV24-1 to TRBJ1-2; TRBD1 aligns across 9 bases. The length of the CDR3 is 17 residues. From germline, CDR1 is KGHDR and CDR2 SFDVKD. With 4 bases clipped from V and 4 bases from J, the junction kept 12 bases outside the gene matches. CDR3 nucleotides: TGTGCCACCAGTGACCCAAAACAGGGGGCGAAGTCCTATGGCTACACCTTC. It specifies CATSDPKQGAKSYGYTF.

The chain joins TRBV7-8 to TRBJ1-1; 7 positions match TRBD1. Unmatched junction bases numbered 7, after V lost 2 bases and J lost 1 base. Germline assignment: CDR1 SGHVS and CDR2 FQNEAQ. The CDR3 runs to 16 residues. In nucleotides, the CDR3 is TGTGCCAGCAGCTTATCGGCAGGGGGAACGAACACTGAAGCTTTCTTT. Protein product: CASSLSAGGTNTEAFF.

V usage is TRBV18 and J usage is TRBJ2-5; possible D gene TRBD1, 6 bases. Between the trimmed V and J ends, which lost 3 bases and 5 bases, there was a span of 13 bases. The CDR3 is 14 residues long. Per the germline V gene, CDR1 is KGHSH and CDR2 is LQKENI. The CDR3 DNA sequence: TGTGCCAGCTCACCGTCTGCCAGGGGTGAGACCCAGTACTTC. As protein: CASSPSARGETQYF.

The chain uses TRBV6-1 and TRBJ1-2; D is perhaps TRBD1 (6 bases). The CDR3 totals 14 residues. V lost 1 base to trimming and J lost 3 bases, with 9 bases between them. Germline V lookup: CDR1 MNHNS, CDR2 SASEGT. CDR3 DNA sequence: TGTGCCAGCAGTGAAGGGACAGCGTACTATGGCTACACCTTC. Amino acids: CASSEGTAYYGYTF.

The chain has TRBV19 and TRBJ1-4; TRBD1 matches 7 bases. Per the germline V gene, CDR1 is LNHDA and CDR2 is SQIVND (reference sequence). The CDR3 consists of 13 residues. V shed 6 bases, J shed 4 bases, and the junction held 2 bases outside the gene matches. CDR3 in DNA: TGTGCCAGTAGGCCAGGGGGTAATGAAAAACTGTTTTTT. This codes for CASRPGGNEKLFF. Using reference TRBV19 and TRBJ1-4 for the parts outside the CDR3, the full variable domain is DGGITQSPKYLFRKEGQNVTLSCEQNLNHDAMYWYRQDPGQGLRLIYYSQIVNDFQKGDIAEGYSVSREKKESFPLTVTSAQKNPTAFYLCASRPGGNEKLFFGSGTQLSVL.

The V gene is TRBV19, the J gene TRBJ2-1; 8 bases map to TRBD2. The V and J ends lost 5 bases and 5 bases, in that order; junction bases with no gene match: 8. The CDR3 has 15 residues. CDR1 is LNHDA, CDR2 SQIVND, per germline (reference sequence). CDR3 bases: TGTGCCAGTAGTTGGGCGGGAGGTAGTGACAATGAGCAGTTCTTC. This encodes CASSWAGGSDNEQFF. Full variable domain (rest looked up from reference TRBV19 and TRBJ2-1): DGGITQSPKYLFRKEGQNVTLSCEQNLNHDAMYWYRQDPGQGLRLIYYSQIVNDFQKGDIAEGYSVSREKKESFPLTVTSAQKNPTAFYLCASSWAGGSDNEQFFGPGTRLTVL.

This clone was observed a single time. The gene calls are TRBV3-1 (or the pseudogene TRBV3-2) and TRBJ1-6; D gene uncertain. The CDR3 sequence is 12 residues long. Germline assignment: CDR1 LGHDT and CDR2 YNNKEL (reference sequence). V was trimmed by 1 base and J by 13 bases, leaving 8 bases between them. CDR3 protein: CASSQAETPLHF. In DNA, the CDR3 is TGTGCCAGCAGCCAAGCGGAGACCCCCCTCCACTTT.

DNA of the CDR3: TGTGCCAGCGAGAGGGAAAGCAATCAGCCCCAGCATTTT. The encoded protein is CASERESNQPQHF. This chain connects TRBV2 to TRBJ1-5; D unclear. The CDR3 is 13 amino acids. Germline CDR1 reads SNHLY; CDR2 reads FYNNEI. V was shortened by 8 bases and J by 1 base, with 9 bases between the two germline ends.

The chain couples TRBV5-1 to TRBJ1-1; TRBD1 is a possible D gene (5 bases). Germline CDR1 reads SGHRS; CDR2 reads YFSETQ. V lost 0 bases and J lost 2, with 8 bases in between. The CDR3 consists of 14 residues. The CDR3 DNA reads as TGCGCCAGCAGCTTGGGGACATACAACACTGAAGCTTTCTTT. Protein: CASSLGTYNTEAFF.

V is TRBV4-1 and J is TRBJ2-1; D call uncertain. The ends were cut back, 1 base at V and 0 bases at J, with 7 bases in the middle. Per germline, CDR1 MGHRA and CDR2 YSYEKL. The CDR3 spans 15 residues. As DNA, the CDR3 is TGCGCCAGCAGCCAAGTAATGAGCTCCTACAATGAGCAGTTCTTC. Encoded protein: CASSQVMSSYNEQFF.

The genes are TRBV5-1 and TRBJ1-1; a weak D match, TRBD1 (5 bases). Trimming pared 0 bases from V and 0 bases from J, leaving 15 bases between. The CDR3 totals 17 residues. CDR1 and CDR2 (germline): SGHRS, YFSETQ. The DNA for the CDR3 is TGCGCCAGCAGCTTGGGGACCTCCAGGGTCATGAACACTGAAGCTTTCTTT. This codes for CASSLGTSRVMNTEAFF.

This clone was observed once. The chain has TRBV7-3 and TRBJ2-1, with D possibly TRBD2 on 6 matching bases. This CDR3 is 17 amino acids long. V was clipped by 0 bases and J by 0 bases, with 12 bases between them. CDR1 is SGHTA, CDR2 FQGTGA, per germline. In nucleotides, the CDR3 is TGTGCCAGCAGCTTAACGTCGAATAGCGGCTCCTACAATGAGCAGTTCTTC. Protein product: CASSLTSNSGSYNEQFF. Looking up the rest from reference TRBV7-3 and TRBJ2-1 gives the full variable domain: GAGVSQTPSNKVTEKGKYVELRCDPISGHTALYWYRQSLGQGPEFLIYFQGTGAADDSGLPNDRFFAVRPEGSVSTLKIQRTERGDSAVYLCASSLTSNSGSYNEQFFGPGTRLTVL.